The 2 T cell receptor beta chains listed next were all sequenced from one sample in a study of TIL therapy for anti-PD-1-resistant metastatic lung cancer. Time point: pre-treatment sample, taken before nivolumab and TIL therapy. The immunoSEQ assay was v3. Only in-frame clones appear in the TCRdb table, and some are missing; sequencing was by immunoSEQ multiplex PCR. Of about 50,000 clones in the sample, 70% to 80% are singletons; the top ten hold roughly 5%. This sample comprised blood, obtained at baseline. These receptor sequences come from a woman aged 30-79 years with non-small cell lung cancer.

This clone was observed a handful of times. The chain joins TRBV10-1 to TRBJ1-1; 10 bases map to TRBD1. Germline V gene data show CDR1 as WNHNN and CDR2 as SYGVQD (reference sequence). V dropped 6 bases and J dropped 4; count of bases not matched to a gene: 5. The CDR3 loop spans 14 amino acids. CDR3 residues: CASSAGQGGTEAFF. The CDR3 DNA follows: TGCGCCAGCAGCGCAGGACAGGGGGGCACTGAAGCTTTCTTT.

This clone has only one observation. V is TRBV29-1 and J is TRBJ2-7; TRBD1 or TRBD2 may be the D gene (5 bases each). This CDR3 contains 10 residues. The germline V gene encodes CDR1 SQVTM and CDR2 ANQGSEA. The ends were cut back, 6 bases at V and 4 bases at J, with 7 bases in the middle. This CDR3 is CSVGDYEQYF. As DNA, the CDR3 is TGCAGCGTGGGGGATTACGAGCAGTACTTC.